This entry describes one TCR beta chain. Its antigen remains unknown. The data belong to a study of shared clonotypes between healthy human individuals. Findings and caveats of the study: Incomplete sequencing of sorted subsets was indicated by rarefaction despite large depth.

The germline V gene has CDR1 MNHNS and CDR2 SASEGT. CDR3 length equals 15 residues. Splitting of each subset's genomic DNA was done evenly across several immunoSEQ plates. Per the original methods: Because ImmunoSEQ provided only junction sequences with no quality scores, the filtering differed. Sequenced by immunoSEQ multiplex PCR; TCRdb stores in-frame clones only, minus some. V and J calls and clone size are as listed in that table; D and trimming were resolved from the DNA. The sample gives approximately 2.3 million clones, approximately 93% of which show up once; 0.39% is in the top ten. The sequenced sample was naive CD4+ T cells from PBMCs. Regarding subset: CD45RA+ positively selected. This sequence was found in a man younger than 35 in good health. Some clones in this sample may be carry-over from other donors' samples. This chain uses TRBV6-1 with TRBJ2-5; D remains ambiguous. The DNA matches TRBJ2-7 better at its end, which makes the J call doubtful. This CDR3 is CASRELFSSSYEQYF. DNA for the CDR3: TGTGCCAGCAGGGAACTCTTCTCCAGCTCCTACGAGCAGTACTTC.